This T cell receptor beta chain was observed in a study of blood T cell repertoires in COVID-19. Study in general: Sites in the United States, Italy and Spain provided acute and convalescent COVID-19 samples. PBMCs, B-cell-depleted T cells, or T cells provided the cDNA or gDNA that made up the material.

In the original analysis: From reference gene primer amplification, estimates of nucleated cell counts were derived. Profiling relied on immunoSEQ multiplex PCR, and the TCRdb table lists in-frame clones only, not all of them. Clone size and the V and J calls come from that table; the DNA yielded D and trimming. Of 150,000 to 200,000 clones in the sample, around 81% were seen once. The CDR3 spans 14 residues. Germline V gene sequence: CDR1 MNHEY, CDR2 SVGAGI. Trimming took 2 bases from V and 1 from J, leaving 8 bases between them. This TCR derives from a man aged 55 to 70 with active or convalescent COVID-19. The sequencing input was peripheral blood. The chain links TRBV6-5 to TRBJ1-1; D possibly corresponds to TRBD1 (5 bases). This chain's CDR3 is CASSYHDRNTEAFF. The DNA for the CDR3 is TGTGCCAGCAGTTACCACGACAGGAACACTGAAGCTTTCTTT.